The rows below give T cell receptor beta chains drawn from one sample of a study of memory CD4+ T cells and cytomegalovirus serostatus. Data came from immunoSEQ multiplex PCR; TCRdb stores just in-frame clones and leaves some out. In the table there are roughly 28,000 clones, about 80% of which are singletons. The sample was memory CD4+ T cells from blood. The receptors originated from an adult in good health and CMV-seronegative. Each CDR3 is given with its conserved first and last residue. Each record gives: D gene, clone size, V gene, J gene, CDR3 protein, CDR3 DNA. The D gene is left open where the match is weak. Only some rows state a clone size, as once, few, many or a class for expanded clones.

>TRBD2|.|TRBV12-5|TRBJ2-7
CASGLNVLQRGEYEQYF
TGTGCTAGTGGTTTGAATGTGCTACAGCGGGGGGAATACGAGCAGTACTTC
>.|.|TRBV7-9|TRBJ2-5
CASSFRQQETQYF
TGTGCCAGCAGCTTCCGTCAGCAAGAGACCCAGTACTTC
>.|.|TRBV28|TRBJ1-2
CASSLRGESGYTF
TGTGCCAGCAGTTTGCGGGGTGAAAGTGGCTACACCTTC
>.|.|TRBV18|TRBJ2-5
CASSPVLAVGETQYF
TGTGCCAGCTCACCGGTTTTGGCAGTAGGAGAGACCCAGTACTTC
>.|.|TRBV4-3|TRBJ1-1
CASSQDFYRTPEAFF
TGCGCCAGCAGCCAAGATTTCTACAGGACTCCTGAAGCTTTCTTT
>.|once|TRBV27|TRBJ1-4
CASRPGAYRVSSEKLFF
TGTGCCAGCAGGCCCGGCGCGTACAGGGTTTCTTCCGAAAAACTGTTTTTT
>TRBD1|once|TRBV5-6|TRBJ1-6
CASSRVPGQSNSPLHF
TGTGCCAGCAGCCGGGTTCCGGGACAGAGCAATTCACCCCTCCACTTT
>TRBD2|.|TRBV7-2|TRBJ2-1
CASNLTSGRAREQFF
TGTGCCAGCAATTTGACTAGCGGGAGGGCCAGGGAGCAGTTCTTC
>.|.|TRBV5-4|TRBJ1-4
CASSLDSRAGRREKLFF
TGTGCCAGCAGCTTGGATTCCCGGGCAGGGCGTCGTGAAAAACTGTTTTTT
>TRBD2|.|TRBV5-4|TRBJ2-5
CASSLLLAGQETQYF
TGTGCCAGCAGCTTGTTGTTAGCGGGACAAGAGACCCAGTACTTC
>TRBD1|.|TRBV19|TRBJ1-2
CASRRQGASEVSNYGYTF
TGTGCCAGTAGGAGACAGGGGGCGTCGGAAGTGTCTAACTATGGCTACACCTTC
>TRBD1|.|TRBV19|TRBJ1-5
CASSTPTGDYSNQPQHF
TGTGCCAGTAGTACTCCGACAGGGGACTATAGCAATCAGCCCCAGCATTTT
>.|.|TRBV10-3|TRBJ1-5
CAIREYSNQPQHF
TGTGCCATCAGGGAGTATAGCAATCAGCCCCAGCATTTT
>TRBD2|.|TRBV7-2|TRBJ2-3
CASSGTRVSSTDTQYF
TGTGCCAGCAGCGGGACTAGGGTCTCTAGCACAGATACGCAGTATTTT
>.|.|TRBV6-6|TRBJ1-5
CASSSGQPQHF
TGTGCCAGCAGTTCCGGACAGCCCCAGCATTTT
>.|once|TRBV19|TRBJ2-1
CAVTTTYNEQFF
TGTGCCGTCACTACGACCTACAATGAGCAGTTCTTC
>TRBD1|.|TRBV7-2|TRBJ2-3
CASSLADREISDTQYF
TGTGCCAGCAGCTTAGCGGACAGGGAGATTTCAGATACGCAGTATTTT
>.|.|TRBV6-5|TRBJ2-5
CASSYRGAWNQETQYF
TGTGCCAGCAGTTACAGGGGGGCGTGGAACCAAGAGACCCAGTACTTC
>.|.|TRBV18|TRBJ1-2
CASSPGPENYGYTF
TGTGCCAGCTCGCCGGGACCGGAGAACTATGGCTACACCTTC
>.|.|TRBV29-1|TRBJ1-2
CSVDMGFYGYTF
TGCAGCGTTGATATGGGGTTCTATGGCTACACCTTC
>.|.|TRBV7-6|TRBJ2-7
CTSSFEQGISYEQYF
TGTACCAGCAGCTTTGAACAGGGAATCTCCTACGAGCAGTACTTC
>.|.|TRBV7-2|TRBJ1-2
CASSLALVVTVVDGYTF
TGTGCCAGCAGCTTAGCGCTAGTGGTGACGGTGGTGGATGGCTACACCTTC
>.|.|TRBV7-2|TRBJ2-1
CASSLAFGNEQFF
TGTGCCAGCAGCTTAGCGTTTGGGAATGAGCAGTTCTTC
>.|.|TRBV9|TRBJ1-3
CASSVLLGASGNTIYF
TGTGCCAGCAGCGTACTACTTGGGGCCTCTGGAAACACCATATATTTT